These 30 T cell receptor beta chains were sequenced from one sample in a study of identifying expanded T cells in peripheral blood. Using immunoSEQ multiplex PCR, the repertoire was profiled, and TCRdb retains in-frame clones only, with some absent. The table records roughly 82,000 clones, approximately 84% of them present only once. The material sequenced was blood. The receptors come from a person aged 18 to 70 in good health.

The chain joins TRBV4-3 to TRBJ1-1, with 7 bases that match TRBD1. This CDR3 contains 18 residues. Germline V gene sequence: CDR1 LGHNA, CDR2 YSLEER. The V and J ends lost 4 bases and 4 bases, in that order; junction bases with no gene match: 18. CDR3 coding DNA: TGCGCCAGCAGCCCCCATAGGGACAGCCTTTCCTGGGGCACTGAAGCTTTCTTT. This codes for CASSPHRDSLSWGTEAFF.

CDR3 sequence reads: CASSNQRGSTDTQYF. DNA for the CDR3: TGTGCCAGCAGCAACCAGCGGGGTAGCACAGATACGCAGTATTTT. The rearrangement joins TRBV28 to TRBJ2-3, with TRBD2 matching 7 bases. This CDR3 comprises 15 residues. The V gene's germline CDR1 is MDHEN and CDR2 SYDVKM. V was pared by 6 bases and J by 0 bases, with 6 bases of the junction left unmatched.

This clone was found once. V and J are TRBV28 and TRBJ1-2; weak D call: TRBD1 (5 bases). This CDR3 is 14 amino acids long. Trimming stripped 4 bases from V and 5 bases from J, with 14 bases between. Germline V lookup: CDR1 MDHEN, CDR2 SYDVKM. The CDR3 bases are TGTGCCAGCAGTTCCCCCTTATGGGGGTATGGCTACACCTTC. It is translated as CASSSPLWGYGYTF.

The chain has TRBV27 and TRBJ2-1; unclear D gene. Trimming took off 2 bases at V and 9 bases at J, with 8 bases between the two ends. This CDR3 comprises 12 residues. Looked up from germline, CDR1 is MNHEY and CDR2 is SMNVEV (reference sequence). The CDR3 loop is CASSLRFGEQFF. The CDR3 coding sequence is TGTGCCAGCAGTTTAAGGTTTGGTGAGCAGTTCTTC.

The chain recombines TRBV7-9 with TRBJ2-1; 9 nucleotides agree with TRBD1. V was pared by 4 bases and J by 4 bases, with 2 bases of the junction left unmatched. The germline V gene has CDR1 SEHNR and CDR2 FQNEAQ (reference sequence). CDR3 size: 14 residues. The CDR3 region has the DNA TGTGCCAGCAGCTCCGGACAGGGGTACAATGAGCAGTTCTTC. Its translation is CASSSGQGYNEQFF.

This sequence joins TRBV6-1 and TRBJ1-1; D is undetermined. Germline lookup yields CDR1 MNHNS and CDR2 SASEGT. V was shortened by 4 bases and J by 3 bases, with 21 bases between the two germline ends. This CDR3 spans 17 amino acids. The chain's CDR3 is CASSVHTSTPWDTEAFF. Here the CDR3 DNA reads TGTGCCAGCAGTGTCCACACCAGCACCCCCTGGGACACTGAAGCTTTCTTT.

This clone appeared a single time. This chain connects TRBV28 to TRBJ2-7; tentative D call: TRBD2 (5 bases). Deletions cut 4 bases from V and 3 bases from J, with 16 bases between. Germline CDR1 reads MDHEN; CDR2 reads SYDVKM. The CDR3 contains 15 residues. For the CDR3, the DNA is TGTGCCAGCAGTTCCCATGGTGTCGGGATCTACGAGCAGTACTTC. Its protein product is CASSSHGVGIYEQYF.

This clone was found once. The gene calls are TRBV30 and TRBJ1-5; D may be TRBD1 (5 bases). The germline gives CDR1 GTSNPN, CDR2 SVGIG (reference sequence). The V gene lost 3 bases and the J gene lost 5 bases, with 14 bases spanning the gap. The CDR3 extends over 14 amino acids. For the CDR3, the DNA is TGTGCCTGGAGCACGGGGTTAGGGGATCAGCCCCAGCATTTT. This encodes CAWSTGLGDQPQHF.

This clone has a single count. The genes are TRBV7-9 and TRBJ2-4; 7 bases are shared with TRBD2. CDR1 and CDR2 from the germline V gene are SEHNR and FQNEAQ (reference sequence). Trimming at V came to 2 bases and at J to 5 bases, leaving 12 bases not matched to a gene. This CDR3 comprises 17 residues. The CDR3 DNA follows: TGTGCCAGCAGCTTACGATCGAGGACTAGAGTCCAAAACATTCAGTACTTC. Translated, it gives CASSLRSRTRVQNIQYF. The whole variable domain, filled in from reference TRBV7-9 and TRBJ2-4, reads DTGVSQNPRHKITKRGQNVTFRCDPISEHNRLYWYRQTLGQGPEFLTYFQNEAQLEKSRLLSDRFSAERPKGSFSTLEIQRTEQGDSAMYLCASSLRSRTRVQNIQYFGAGTRLSVL.

This clone was seen once. The gene calls are TRBV19 and TRBJ2-1; TRBD1 agrees at 7 bases. V lost 6 bases and J lost 4; bases outside the gene matches: 12. This CDR3 is built from 16 residues. Germline loops: CDR1 LNHDA, CDR2 SQIVND (reference sequence). Written as DNA, the CDR3 is TGTGCCAGTAGCACCCGACAGGGCACGAGTTACAATGAGCAGTTCTTC. Residues: CASSTRQGTSYNEQFF.

This chain connects TRBV7-2 to TRBJ1-1; D remains ambiguous. CDR3 length equals 12 residues. CDR1 SGHTA and CDR2 FQGNSA come from the germline V gene. The V and J ends lost 3 bases and 3 bases respectively, with 5 bases between them. The CDR3 reads CASSFPDTEAFF. In DNA form, the CDR3 reads TGTGCCAGCAGCTTTCCGGACACTGAAGCTTTCTTT.

The rearrangement joins TRBV4-3 to TRBJ2-1, with 10 bases lining up with TRBD2. This CDR3 comprises 17 residues. J gave up 8 bases and V 2 bases, and 12 bases lay outside the gene matches. CDR1 LGHNA and CDR2 YSLEER come from the germline V gene. In DNA, the CDR3 is TGCGCCAGCAGCCAACCCAGTGCTAGCGGGAGAGGGGATGAGCAGTTCTTC. Translating gives CASSQPSASGRGDEQFF.

V and J are TRBV7-3 and TRBJ1-6; 7 bases are a match to TRBD1. The V segment lost 2 bases and the J segment 4 bases; nucleotides outside the gene matches: 5. This CDR3 is 16 amino acids long. Germline V gene sequence: CDR1 SGHTA, CDR2 FQGTGA. Here the CDR3 reads CASSLSGTDYNSPLHF. CDR3 coding DNA: TGTGCCAGCAGCTTATCCGGGACAGATTATAATTCACCCCTCCACTTT.

The rearrangement uses TRBV10-3 and TRBJ2-7; D may be TRBD1 (5 bases). Germline V CDR1 and CDR2: ENHRY, SYGVKD. The CDR3 runs to 16 residues. V was cut by 3 bases and J by 6 bases, with 21 bases left in between. This CDR3 is CAISDGFQGGFLEQYF. In DNA, the CDR3 is TGTGCCATCAGTGACGGATTTCAGGGTGGATTTCTCGAGCAGTACTTC.

V is TRBV18 and J is TRBJ2-7; D is possibly TRBD1 (5 bases). This CDR3 is built from 13 residues. Trimming cost V 0 bases and J 3 bases, with 6 bases left between them. Germline V CDR1 and CDR2: KGHSH, LQKENI. CDR3 sequence: CASSPPDNYEQYF. CDR3 sequence (DNA): TGTGCCAGCTCACCACCGGACAACTACGAGCAGTACTTC. The entire variable domain, with the rest obtained from reference TRBV18 and TRBJ2-7, is as follows: NAGVMQNPRHLVRRRGQEARLRCSPMKGHSHVYWYRQLPEEGLKFMVYLQKENIIDESGMPKERFSAEFPKEGPSILRIQQVVRGDSAAYFCASSPPDNYEQYFGPGTRLTVT.

The sample holds one count of this clone. The chain uses TRBV6-6 and TRBJ1-5; D uncertain. The V gene lost 2 bases and the J gene lost 8 bases, with 7 bases spanning the gap. The CDR3 loop spans 12 amino acids. Germline CDR1 MNHNY, CDR2 SVGAGI (reference sequence). CDR3 nucleotides: TGTGCCAGCAGTTACCCAGAGGAGCCCCAGCATTTT. This sequence encodes CASSYPEEPQHF.

The J gene is TRBJ1-1, the V gene TRBV2; TRBD1 might be the D (5 bases). The CDR3 contains 12 residues. V dropped 4 bases and J dropped 10 bases, with 13 bases sitting between them. In germline, CDR1 is SNHLY, CDR2 FYNNEI. CDR3 in amino acids: CASSVTQGRAFF. CDR3 in DNA: TGTGCCAGCAGTGTAACGCAGGGTCGAGCTTTCTTT.

This chain uses TRBV10-3 with TRBJ1-1; TRBD1 is a possible D gene (5 bases). The CDR3 covers 14 residues. Trimming shortened V by 6 bases and J by 5 bases, and 16 bases separated the two germline ends. The germline V gene has CDR1 ENHRY and CDR2 SYGVKD. CDR3 in amino acids: CAIRETVSGTEAFF. CDR3 nucleotide sequence: TGTGCCATCAGGGAGACAGTGTCCGGAACTGAAGCTTTCTTT.

This chain connects TRBV27 to TRBJ2-2, with TRBD2 identical over 9 bases. The germline V gene encodes CDR1 MNHEY and CDR2 SMNVEV (reference sequence). The ends lost 6 bases at V and 5 bases at J; junction bases unmatched: 16. The CDR3 runs to 18 residues. The CDR3 spells CASSFASGIYEATGELFF. Here the CDR3 DNA reads TGTGCCAGCAGCTTCGCTAGCGGGATATACGAGGCGACCGGGGAGCTGTTTTTT.

The V call is TRBV5-1, the J call TRBJ2-5; 8 bases map to TRBD2. The J call is doubtful: the DNA matches TRBJ2-7 better. From germline, CDR1 is SGHRS and CDR2 YFSETQ. The CDR3 length is 16 residues. The CDR3 DNA is TGCGCCAGCAGCCCCTTGAGCGGGAGAGGCTCCTACGAGCAGTACTTC. Protein sequence: CASSPLSGRGSYEQYF.

This sequence joins TRBV29-1 and TRBJ2-5; no reliable D call. This CDR3 contains 13 residues. The germline CDR1 and CDR2 sequences are SQVTM and ANQGSEA. V dropped 6 bases and J dropped 2 bases, with 13 bases sitting between them. The CDR3 is CSVKRPLQETQYF. The CDR3 DNA reads as TGCAGCGTGAAAAGACCATTGCAAGAGACCCAGTACTTC.

The V gene is TRBV2, the J gene TRBJ2-3; no reliable D call. The germline V gene has CDR1 SNHLY and CDR2 FYNNEI. With 7 bases removed from V and 2 bases from J, the gap between germline ends came to 7 bases. This CDR3 comprises 12 residues. As DNA, the CDR3 is TGTGCCAGCAACCTCGCCACAGATACGCAGTATTTT. Protein sequence: CASNLATDTQYF.

The V gene is TRBV28, the J gene TRBJ2-3; D unresolved. The V end lost 3 bases, the J end lost 2 bases, and 15 bases lay between the germline ends. The CDR3 is 16 amino acids. CDR1 and CDR2 (germline): MDHEN, SYDVKM. Here the CDR3 reads CASSFSGALFTDTQYF. In DNA, the CDR3 is TGTGCCAGCAGTTTTTCCGGAGCATTATTCACAGATACGCAGTATTTT.

The chain carries TRBV9 and TRBJ1-2; 8 positions match TRBD1. The CDR3 covers 15 residues. The germline V gene encodes CDR1 SGDLS and CDR2 YYNGEE. V shed 3 bases, J shed 4 bases, and the junction held 8 bases outside the gene matches. Here the CDR3 DNA reads TGTGCCAGCAGCGCGACTGGACAGGGAACCTATGGCTACACCTTC. Translation gives CASSATGQGTYGYTF. Variable domain in full (rest from reference TRBV9 and TRBJ1-2): DSGVTQTPKHLITATGQRVTLRCSPRSGDLSVYWYQQSLDQGLQFLIQYYNGEERAKGNILERFSAQQFPDLHSELNLSSLELGDSALYFCASSATGQGTYGYTFGSGTRLTVV.

The genes are TRBV5-1 and TRBJ2-1; 7 bases agree with TRBD2. This CDR3 spans 16 amino acids. V dropped 2 bases and J dropped 3; count of bases not matched to a gene: 8. In germline, CDR1 is SGHRS, CDR2 YFSETQ. CDR3 residues: CASSLLLAAFYNEQFF. DNA for the CDR3: TGCGCCAGCAGCTTACTCCTAGCGGCCTTCTACAATGAGCAGTTCTTC.

The CDR3 DNA sequence: TGTGCCATCAGTGAGGGGACAGGGTTGGACTATGGCTACACCTTC. Its protein product is CAISEGTGLDYGYTF. The chain combines TRBV10-3 with TRBJ1-2; 9 positions agree with TRBD1. V was pared by 2 bases and J by 3 bases, with 4 bases of the junction left unmatched. CDR1 and CDR2 (germline): ENHRY, SYGVKD. There are 15 residues in the CDR3.

V and J are TRBV15 and TRBJ1-3; tentative D call: TRBD1 (5 bases). The CDR3 is 17 amino acids. The V end was cut by 1 base, the J end by 0 bases, with 13 bases between. Per germline, CDR1 LNHNV and CDR2 YYDKDF (reference sequence). CDR3 sequence reads: CATSRAGTENSGNTIYF. The CDR3 region has the DNA TGTGCCACCAGCAGAGCTGGGACGGAGAACTCTGGAAACACCATATATTTT. Together with reference TRBV15 and TRBJ1-3, the CDR3 gives the full variable domain: DAMVIQNPRYQVTQFGKPVTLSCSQTLNHNVMYWYQQKSSQAPKLLFHYYDKDFNNEADTPDNFQSRRPNTSFCFLDIRSPGLGDTAMYLCATSRAGTENSGNTIYFGEGSWLTVV.

This clone appeared a few times. V and J are TRBV19 and TRBJ2-7, with D tentatively TRBD2 (6 bases). V gave up 3 bases and J gave up 2 bases, with 11 bases separating them. The length of the CDR3 is 14 residues. CDR1 is LNHDA and CDR2 is SQIVND in the germline V gene (reference sequence). CDR3 loop: CASSIRRGPYEQYF. The CDR3 DNA follows: TGTGCCAGTAGTATTAGGAGGGGACCCTACGAGCAGTACTTC.

This chain uses TRBV12-5 with TRBJ1-5; no firm D call. V was shortened by 1 base and J by 3 bases, with 4 bases between the two germline ends. The germline V gene encodes CDR1 LGHNT and CDR2 FRNRAP. This CDR3 spans 13 amino acids. CDR3: CASGLGNNQPQHF. The CDR3 DNA reads as TGTGCTAGTGGTTTGGGAAACAATCAGCCCCAGCATTTT.

The chain links TRBV7-9 to TRBJ1-1; perhaps TRBD1 as D (6 bases). The germline CDR1 and CDR2 sequences are SEHNR and FQNEAQ (reference sequence). V was shortened by 1 base and J by 10 bases, with 16 bases between the two germline ends. CDR3 length: 14 amino acids. The CDR3: CASSLGGQGVAAFF. The CDR3 DNA is TGTGCCAGCAGCTTAGGGGGACAAGGAGTTGCAGCTTTCTTT. The whole variable domain, filled in from reference TRBV7-9 and TRBJ1-1, reads DTGVSQNPRHKITKRGQNVTFRCDPISEHNRLYWYRQTLGQGPEFLTYFQNEAQLEKSRLLSDRFSAERPKGSFSTLEIQRTEQGDSAMYLCASSLGGQGVAAFFGQGTRLTVV.